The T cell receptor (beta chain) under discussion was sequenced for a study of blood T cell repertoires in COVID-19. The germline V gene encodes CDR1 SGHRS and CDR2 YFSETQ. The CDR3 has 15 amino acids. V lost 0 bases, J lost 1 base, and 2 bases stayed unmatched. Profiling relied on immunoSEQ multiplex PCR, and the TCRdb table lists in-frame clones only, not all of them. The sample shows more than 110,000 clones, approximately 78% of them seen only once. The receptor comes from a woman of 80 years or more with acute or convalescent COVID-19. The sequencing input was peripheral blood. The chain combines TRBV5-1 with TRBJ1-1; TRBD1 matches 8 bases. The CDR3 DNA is TGCGCCAGCAGCTTGGGCGGACAGGGGAACACTGAAGCTTTCTTT. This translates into CASSLGGQGNTEAFF.